These 20 T cell receptor beta chains were all obtained from the same sample, sequenced in a study of T-cell reconstitution after alpha-beta-depleted transplantation in children. The TCRbeta library was prepared with unique molecular identifiers. One entry per CDR3 protein, called by TCRdb with MiXCR from the PCR reads. The sample holds approximately 500,000 distinct CDR3 sequences, 25% to 30% seen once. The starting material was PBMCs, obtained before TCRalphabeta/CD19-depleted stem cell transplant. Receptors originate from a boy less than two years old with Wiskott-Aldrich syndrome, due to receive a stem cell transplant.

V and J are TRBV20-1 and TRBJ2-7, with D possibly being TRBD2 (5 bases). Germline CDR1 is DFQATT and CDR2 is SNEGSKA (reference sequence). The CDR3 spans 13 residues. V was shortened by 3 bases and J by 2 bases, with 11 bases between the two germline ends. The CDR3: CSASKAVAYEQYF. CDR3 DNA: TGCAGTGCTAGTAAAGCGGTTGCCTACGAGCAGTACTTC.

There are a few counts of this clonotype. The V call is TRBV20-1, the J call TRBJ1-5; no reliable D call. The germline V and J ends were trimmed by 6 bases and 4 bases, with 13 bases remaining between them. Germline V gene sequence: CDR1 DFQATT, CDR2 SNEGSKA (reference sequence). CDR3 length: 13 amino acids. The CDR3 nucleotides are TGCAGTGCACAATATGACGGAAATCAGCCCCAGCATTTT. Protein: CSAQYDGNQPQHF.

The chain joins TRBV29-1 to TRBJ2-5; 13 bases align to TRBD2. From germline, CDR1 is SQVTM and CDR2 ANQGSEA. The CDR3 spans 15 residues. V shed 4 bases and J 5 bases; nucleotides not matched to a gene: 7. CDR3 DNA: TGCAGCGTTGCTGGACTAGCGGGAGTATGGGAGACCCAGTACTTC. This sequence encodes CSVAGLAGVWETQYF.

V is TRBV5-1 and J is TRBJ2-1; D is uncertain. Germline CDR1 and CDR2: SGHRS and YFSETQ. The CDR3 is made up of 16 amino acids. Trimming stripped 1 base from V and 0 bases from J, with 11 bases between. This chain's CDR3 is CASSLFVGDSYNEQFF. The DNA for the CDR3 is TGCGCCAGCAGCTTGTTTGTCGGAGACTCCTACAATGAGCAGTTCTTC.

This clonotype was recorded once. The chain has TRBV30 and TRBJ2-7; maybe TRBD2 (5 bases). The V gene's germline CDR1 is GTSNPN and CDR2 SVGIG (reference sequence). This CDR3 is built from 14 residues. Trimming removed 1 base from V and 6 bases from J, with 16 bases in between. In nucleotides, the CDR3 is TGTGCCTGGAGTGAACTAGTGGGGAGTGGCGAGCAGTACTTC. Translation: CAWSELVGSGEQYF.

V gene TRBV7-9 combines with J gene TRBJ1-2; tentatively, D is TRBD1 (5 bases). The CDR3 is 17 amino acids. The germline V and J ends were trimmed by 5 bases and 5 bases, with 24 bases remaining between them. The germline gives CDR1 SEHNR, CDR2 FQNEAQ (reference sequence). The CDR3 DNA is TGTGCCAGCAGCCCTTACCGGGACGGACTATTAGGGTATGGCTACACCTTC. It specifies CASSPYRDGLLGYGYTF.

This chain uses TRBV11-1 with TRBJ2-3; 13 nucleotides align to TRBD2. In germline, CDR1 is SGHAT, CDR2 FQDESV (reference sequence). CDR3 length: 19 amino acids. The V segment lost 5 bases and the J segment 2 bases; nucleotides outside the gene matches: 13. The CDR3 coding sequence is TGTGCCAGCAGCATACCAAAATCCGGACTAGCGGGAGACACAGATACGCAGTATTTT. Translated: CASSIPKSGLAGDTDTQYF.

A few counts support this clonotype. The rearrangement joins TRBV10-2 to TRBJ2-3; D unclear. Germline V gene data show CDR1 as WSHSY and CDR2 as SAAADI. V lost 10 bases to trimming and J lost 3 bases, with 17 bases between them. This CDR3 region has 14 residues. CDR3 region: CATHNLKGTDTQYF. In DNA form, the CDR3 reads TGCGCCACCCACAACCTCAAAGGGACAGATACGCAGTATTTT.

This chain uses TRBV10-3 with TRBJ2-5; TRBD2 might be the D (6 bases). The ends were cut back, 2 bases at V and 5 bases at J, with 24 bases in the middle. Looked up from germline, CDR1 is ENHRY and CDR2 is SYGVKD. CDR3 length equals 18 residues. DNA of the CDR3: TGTGCCATCAGTGAGCCCGCCCGACCGTCCGGGAGTGGGGAGACCCAGTACTTC. It is translated as CAISEPARPSGSGETQYF.

The table lists this clonotype with a few counts. This rearrangement joins TRBV19 to TRBJ2-4; no clear D gene. Per germline, CDR1 LNHDA and CDR2 SQIVND (reference sequence). Deletions cut 5 bases from V and 0 bases from J, with 17 bases between. This CDR3 is built from 17 residues. The CDR3 reads CASSGSPVILAKNIQYF. The DNA of the CDR3 is TGTGCCAGTAGTGGCAGCCCCGTTATTCTAGCCAAAAACATTCAGTACTTC.

This rearrangement joins TRBV7-6 to TRBJ1-4, with D unclear. V was cut by 3 bases and J by 0 bases, with 11 bases left in between. This CDR3 contains 16 residues. Looked up from germline, CDR1 is SGHVS and CDR2 is FNYEAQ. CDR3 loop: CASSLRHPATNEKLFF. For the CDR3, the DNA is TGTGCCAGCAGCTTGAGACACCCTGCAACTAATGAAAAACTGTTTTTT.

J is TRBJ2-1 and V is TRBV12-3 or TRBV12-4; weak D call: TRBD2 (6 bases). Trimming removed 3 bases at V and 6 bases at J, with 15 bases between. CDR3 length equals 15 residues. The CDR3 DNA reads as TGTGCCAGCAGTTTTAGGAGCTCGGGACTCAATGAGCAGTTCTTC. Encoded protein: CASSFRSSGLNEQFF.

The gene calls are TRBV4-1 and TRBJ2-1; 8 bases are shared with TRBD2. The CDR3 sequence is 17 residues long. The junction had 8 bases not matched to a gene; V was cut back by 0 bases and J by 4 bases. Germline V gene data show CDR1 as MGHRA and CDR2 as YSYEKL. CDR3 bases: TGCGCCAGCAGCCAAGATTTTGGACTAGCCCCATACAATGAGCAGTTCTTC. It specifies CASSQDFGLAPYNEQFF.

The CDR3 here is CASSWTSGLAKNIQYF. The CDR3 DNA follows: TGCGCCAGCAGCTGGACTAGCGGGCTAGCCAAAAACATTCAGTACTTC. V usage is TRBV5-1 and J usage is TRBJ2-4, with 11 bases matching TRBD2. Germline V CDR1 and CDR2: SGHRS, YFSETQ. This CDR3 region has 16 residues. The J segment lost 0 bases and the V segment lost 3 bases, leaving 2 bases of the junction unmatched.

V usage is TRBV5-1 and J usage is TRBJ1-5; D is uncertain. CDR3 length: 13 amino acids. The ends were cut back, 5 bases at V and 5 bases at J, with 11 bases in the middle. Germline CDR1 is SGHRS and CDR2 is YFSETQ. CDR3: CASSSGPDQPQHF. The CDR3 bases are TGCGCCAGCAGTTCAGGCCCGGATCAGCCCCAGCATTTT.

J is TRBJ2-2 and V is TRBV4-2, with D perhaps matching TRBD1 (6 bases). The CDR3 has 16 amino acids. V dropped 0 bases and J dropped 5 bases, with 13 bases sitting between them. Germline values: CDR1 LGHNA, CDR2 YNFKEQ. The CDR3 DNA sequence: TGTGCCAGCAGCCAAGAGTTCCCCAGGGGTACCGGGGAGCTGTTTTTT. As protein: CASSQEFPRGTGELFF.

This chain links TRBV20-1 with TRBJ2-7; the match to TRBD1 covers 8 bases. Germline CDR1 reads DFQATT; CDR2 reads SNEGSKA (reference sequence). After removal of 6 bases from V and 6 bases from J, the junction contained 7 bases not matched to a gene. The CDR3 is made up of 12 amino acids. The CDR3 protein is CSARQGNTEQYF. The CDR3 DNA is TGCAGTGCGCGACAGGGGAATACCGAGCAGTACTTC.

This clonotype was seen a handful of times. V usage is TRBV10-3 and J usage is TRBJ1-1; no clear D. Per germline, CDR1 ENHRY and CDR2 SYGVKD. With 0 bases removed from V and 1 base from J, the gap between germline ends came to 9 bases. This CDR3 region has 15 residues. The CDR3 nucleotides read TGTGCCATCAGTGAGTCGGCCAAGTGGAACACTGAAGCTTTCTTT. Translation gives CAISESAKWNTEAFF.

This clonotype came up once. This rearrangement joins TRBV7-3 to TRBJ2-3, with TRBD2 matching over 10 bases. Losses at the gene ends were 0 bases for V and 5 bases for J; bases not matched to a gene: 5. CDR1 is SGHTA and CDR2 is FQGTGA in the germline V gene. The CDR3 is made up of 16 amino acids. The CDR3 region has the DNA TGTGCCAGCAGCTTAACCGCTAGCGGGAGAATAGATACGCAGTATTTT. Translation gives CASSLTASGRIDTQYF.

This clonotype turned up a few times. The CDR3 loop reads CSARGITSGAYNEQFF. For the CDR3, the DNA is TGCAGTGCTAGGGGCATCACTAGCGGGGCATACAATGAGCAGTTCTTC. The chain joins TRBV20-1 to TRBJ2-1; 10 nucleotides align to TRBD2. The CDR3 totals 16 residues. V shed 3 bases and J 4 bases; nucleotides not matched to a gene: 9. Germline loops: CDR1 DFQATT, CDR2 SNEGSKA (reference sequence).